Sequencing of this T cell receptor beta chain was carried out in a study of T cell responses to AZD1222 COVID-19 vaccine. The CDR3 is made up of 19 amino acids. CDR1 and CDR2 from the germline V gene are LNHDA and SQIVND (reference sequence). V lost 4 bases to trimming and J lost 2 bases; unmatched junction nucleotides: 11. Produced via immunoSEQ multiplex PCR; TCRdb's table is partial and in-frame only. This repertoire shows some 110,000 clones, 85% to 90% found once; its top ten account for around 9.1%. Overall study findings and caveats: An increase in Spike-specific TCR breadth and depth was observed after two AZD1222 doses. Seropositivity was recorded at baseline in only a handful of AZD1222 recipients.

About this clone itself: The antigen is not known.

This sequence was found in an adult in good health. Sequencing was performed on peripheral blood, taken on day 0 of AZD1222 vaccination. The rearrangement joins TRBV19 to TRBJ2-5; 15 nucleotides match TRBD2. CDR3: CASSTYGLAGGPGQETQYF. The CDR3 DNA follows: TGTGCCAGTAGTACATACGGACTAGCGGGAGGGCCAGGGCAAGAGACCCAGTACTTC.